Listed below are T cell receptor beta chains from one sample, sequenced in a study of long-term antiretroviral therapy in people with HIV. Method: immunoSEQ multiplex PCR; TCRdb's copy keeps in-frame clones and lacks some. The data hold 17,000 or so clones, with 75% to 90% observed a single time. The specimen comprised unsorted PBMCs, sampled 4.2 years after starting antiretroviral therapy. These receptors were collected from a man in his forties or fifties with HIV. Both conserved end residues are part of each CDR3. The D gene is left open where the match is weak. Clone size is stated in some rows and not others, as once, few, many or a class when expanded.

v_call	j_call	d_call	clone_size	cdr3_nt	cdr3_aa
TRBV7-9	TRBJ1-4	TRBD1	.	TGTGCCAGCAGCCCCACGGGACAGACTAATGAAAAACTGTTTTTT	CASSPTGQTNEKLFF
TRBV7-3	TRBJ2-3	.	.	TGTGCCAGCAGCCCTCAGGGAGGGGGGGATACGCAGTATTTT	CASSPQGGGDTQYF
TRBV5-5	TRBJ1-1	.	.	TGTGCCAGCAGCCCCCAAAGGGGTGACCCGCACACTGAAGCTTTCTTT	CASSPQRGDPHTEAFF
TRBV27	TRBJ2-7	TRBD1	.	TGTGCCAGCAGTCATGGACAGGGGGTCGACGAGCAGTACTTC	CASSHGQGVDEQYF
TRBV4-3	TRBJ1-1	.	.	TGCGCCAGCAGCCAAGATCTGGGCCGCTTCACTGAAGCTTTCTTT	CASSQDLGRFTEAFF
TRBV6-5	TRBJ1-2	.	.	TGTGCCAGCAGTTACTCCGGGACGGGCAACTTCTATGGCTACACCTTC	CASSYSGTGNFYGYTF
TRBV7-8	TRBJ2-3	TRBD2	.	TGTGCCAGCAGCTCACCACCCGCGGGTAGCGGGGGGGATCTAGATACGCAGTATTTT	CASSSPPAGSGGDLDTQYF
TRBV6-6	TRBJ1-4	.	.	TGTGCCAGCCTGGGGAATGAAAAACTGTTTTTT	CASLGNEKLFF
TRBV5-1	TRBJ1-2	TRBD1	.	TGCGCCAGCAGCTTGGGGACAGGGGAATATGGCTACACCTTC	CASSLGTGEYGYTF
TRBV27	TRBJ2-7	TRBD1	.	TGTGCCAGCAGTTTCACAGGGGGCTACGAGCAGTACTTC	CASSFTGGYEQYF
TRBV7-2	TRBJ1-2	TRBD1	.	TGTGCCAGCAGCTTTACAGGGGAGGGAGGAGGCTACACCTTC	CASSFTGEGGGYTF
TRBV7-2	TRBJ2-3	TRBD1	.	TGTGCCAGCAGCTTAGGGACAGGGTGGAGCACAGATACGCAGTATTTT	CASSLGTGWSTDTQYF
TRBV4-3	TRBJ2-5	.	.	TGCGCCAGCAGCCAAGATCGGACAGAGGGAGAGACCCAGTACTTC	CASSQDRTEGETQYF
TRBV30	TRBJ1-5	TRBD1	.	TGTGCCTGGAGTCCTGGACAGGGGGCTGATCAGCCCCAGCATTTT	CAWSPGQGADQPQHF
TRBV2	TRBJ2-7	TRBD1	few	TGTGCCAGCTACTCTCGGGACAGGGGAACCTACGAGCAGTACTTC	CASYSRDRGTYEQYF
TRBV29-1	TRBJ2-7	TRBD1	.	TGCAGCGTTGAACTGACAGGGAAAGAATCCTACGAGCAGTACTTC	CSVELTGKESYEQYF
TRBV7-3	TRBJ2-1	.	.	TGTGCCAGCAGCTCTGGGGGTTACAATGAGCAGTTCTTC	CASSSGGYNEQFF
TRBV7-2	TRBJ2-3	.	once	TGTGCCAGCAGCTTAGCCCAGAGTTTTAGCACAGATACGCAGTATTTT	CASSLAQSFSTDTQYF
TRBV9	TRBJ1-1	.	.	TGTGCCAGCAGCGTAAAGGGGACTGAAGCTTTCTTT	CASSVKGTEAFF
TRBV30	TRBJ2-3	.	.	TGTGCCTCCTCCCTACTAGACCCTTACACAGATACGCAGTATTTT	CASSLLDPYTDTQYF
TRBV5-1	TRBJ1-6	TRBD1	.	TGCGCCAGCAGCCCTGACGGGGGACAGGGCCATTCACCCCTCCACTTT	CASSPDGGQGHSPLHF
TRBV29-1	TRBJ1-2	.	.	TGCAGCGTTGAATTAAGGGGTGGCTACACCTTC	CSVELRGGYTF
TRBV4-1	TRBJ2-7	.	once	TGCGCCAGCAGCCCATCGACAGGCTCCTACGAGCAGTACTTC	CASSPSTGSYEQYF
TRBV19	TRBJ2-3	.	once	TGTGCCAGTAGCCTGGGGGCTAGCGGAAGCACAGATACGCAGTATTTT	CASSLGASGSTDTQYF
TRBV18	TRBJ2-1	TRBD2	.	TGTGCCAGCTCACCAAAGGGGTCGCGGGGGGGCTATGAGCAGTTCTTC	CASSPKGSRGGYEQFF
TRBV7-3	TRBJ2-3	.	.	TGTGCCAGCAGCCAAAGGAATTTGGTCGGCGGGGCCCGCACAGATACGCAGTATTTT	CASSQRNLVGGARTDTQYF
TRBV5-6	TRBJ2-7	.	once	TGTGCCAGCAGCCGGGGGAGCTCCTACGAGCAGTACTTC	CASSRGSSYEQYF
TRBV19	TRBJ2-1	TRBD1	.	TGTGCCAGTAGTATCGCACAGGGGGGCTACAATGAGCAGTTCTTC	CASSIAQGGYNEQFF
TRBV5-1	TRBJ2-1	.	once	TGCGCCAGCAGCCGAGGGGGGAATGAGCAGTTCTTC	CASSRGGNEQFF
TRBV5-1	TRBJ2-5	TRBD1	once	TGCGCCAGCAGCTTACCGCTCAGGGGGCCCCAAGAGACCCAGTACTTC	CASSLPLRGPQETQYF
TRBV4-3	TRBJ1-2	TRBD1	once	TGCGCCAGCAGCCAAGAGGAAGCAAGGGTGGCAGGGGGAGGATATGGCTACACCTTC	CASSQEEARVAGGGYGYTF
TRBV2	TRBJ2-1	TRBD2	.	TGTGCCAGCCGACTAGCGGGGGAATCCACGCCGAAGTTCTTC	CASRLAGESTPKFF
TRBV27	TRBJ1-1	.	few	TGTGCCAGCAGTTGGGGGGGGGTTGACACTGAAGCTTTCTTT	CASSWGGVDTEAFF
TRBV4-3	TRBJ1-4	.	.	TGCGCCAGCAGCCAAGATCTTGCCTTCGATGAAAAACTGTTTTTT	CASSQDLAFDEKLFF
TRBV6-5	TRBJ2-2	.	few	TGTGCCAGCAGAACTGGGTTTGGGACCGGGGAGCTGTTTTTT	CASRTGFGTGELFF
TRBV29-1	TRBJ1-2	TRBD1	.	TGCAGCGCTAAGGACAGGGGGGGCGGCTACACCTTC	CSAKDRGGGYTF
TRBV30	TRBJ2-1	.	.	TGTGCCTCCCCAGGAGGTGGCGATGAGCAGTTCTTC	CASPGGGDEQFF